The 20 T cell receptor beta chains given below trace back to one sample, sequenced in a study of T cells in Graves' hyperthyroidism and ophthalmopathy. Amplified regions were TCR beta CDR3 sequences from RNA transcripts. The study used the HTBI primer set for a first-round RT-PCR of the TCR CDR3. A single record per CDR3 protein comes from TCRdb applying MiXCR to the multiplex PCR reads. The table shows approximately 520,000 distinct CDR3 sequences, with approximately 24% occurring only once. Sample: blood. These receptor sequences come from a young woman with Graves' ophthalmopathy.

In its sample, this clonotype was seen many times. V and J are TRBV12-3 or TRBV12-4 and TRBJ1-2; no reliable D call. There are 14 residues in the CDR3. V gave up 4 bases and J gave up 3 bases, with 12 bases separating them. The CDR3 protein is CASSSDVGYYGYTF. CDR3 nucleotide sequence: TGTGCCAGCAGTTCGGACGTCGGGTACTATGGCTACACCTTC.

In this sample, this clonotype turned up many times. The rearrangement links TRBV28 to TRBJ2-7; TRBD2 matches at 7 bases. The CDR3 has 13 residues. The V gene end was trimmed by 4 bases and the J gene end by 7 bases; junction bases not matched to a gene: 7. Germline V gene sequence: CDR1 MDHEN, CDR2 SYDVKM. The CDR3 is CASSWQGGLEQYF. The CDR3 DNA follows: TGTGCCAGCAGTTGGCAGGGAGGGCTAGAGCAGTACTTC.

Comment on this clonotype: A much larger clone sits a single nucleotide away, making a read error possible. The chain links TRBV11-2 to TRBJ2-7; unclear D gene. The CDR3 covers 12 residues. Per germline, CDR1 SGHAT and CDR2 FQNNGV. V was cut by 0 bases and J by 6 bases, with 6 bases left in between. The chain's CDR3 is CASSLDLGEQYF. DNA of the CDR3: TGTGCCAGCAGCTTAGATCTGGGCGAGCAGTACTTC.

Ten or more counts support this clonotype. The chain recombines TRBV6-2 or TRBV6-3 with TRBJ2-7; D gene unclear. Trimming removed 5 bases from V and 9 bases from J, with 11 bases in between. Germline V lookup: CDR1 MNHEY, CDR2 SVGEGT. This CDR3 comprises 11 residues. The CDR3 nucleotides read TGTGCCAGCAGTGGTTTGACACCGCAGTACTTC. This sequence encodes CASSGLTPQYF.

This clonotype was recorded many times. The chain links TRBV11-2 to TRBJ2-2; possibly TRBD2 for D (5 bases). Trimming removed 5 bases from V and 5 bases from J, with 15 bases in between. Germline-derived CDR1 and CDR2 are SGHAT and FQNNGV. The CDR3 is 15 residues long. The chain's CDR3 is CASSINSGGTGELFF. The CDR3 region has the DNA TGTGCCAGCAGCATTAATTCCGGAGGAACCGGGGAGCTGTTTTTT.

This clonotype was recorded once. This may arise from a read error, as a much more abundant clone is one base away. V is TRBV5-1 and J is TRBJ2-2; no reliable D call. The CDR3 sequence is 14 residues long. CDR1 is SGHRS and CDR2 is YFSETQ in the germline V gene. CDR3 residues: CVSSLDVTTGELFF. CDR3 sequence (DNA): TGCGTCAGCAGCTTGGATGTGACAACTGGGGAGCTGTTTTTT.

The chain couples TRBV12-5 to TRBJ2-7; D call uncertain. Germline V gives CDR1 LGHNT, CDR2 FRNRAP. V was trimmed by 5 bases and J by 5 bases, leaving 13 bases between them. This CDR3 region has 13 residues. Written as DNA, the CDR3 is TGTGCTAGTGGTCTCGCGCATCTGAACGAGCAGTACTTC. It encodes CASGLAHLNEQYF.

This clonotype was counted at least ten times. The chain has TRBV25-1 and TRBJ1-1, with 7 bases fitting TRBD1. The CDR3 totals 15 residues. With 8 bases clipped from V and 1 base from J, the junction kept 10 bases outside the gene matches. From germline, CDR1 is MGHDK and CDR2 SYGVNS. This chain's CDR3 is CASLKGAVGNTEAFF. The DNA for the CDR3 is TGTGCCAGCCTAAAGGGGGCGGTCGGGAACACTGAAGCTTTCTTT.

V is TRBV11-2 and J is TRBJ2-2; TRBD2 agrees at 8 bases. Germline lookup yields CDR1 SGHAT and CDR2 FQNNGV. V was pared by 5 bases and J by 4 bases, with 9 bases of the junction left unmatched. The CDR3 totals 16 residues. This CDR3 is CASSPRAGGVTGELFF. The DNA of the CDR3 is TGTGCCAGCAGCCCCCGGGCCGGGGGGGTCACCGGGGAGCTGTTTTTT. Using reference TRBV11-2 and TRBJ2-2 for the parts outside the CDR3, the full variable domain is EAGVAQSPRYKIIEKRQSVAFWCNPISGHATLYWYQQILGQGPKLLIQFQNNGVVDDSQLPKDRFSAERLKGVDSTLKIQPAKLEDSAVYLCASSPRAGGVTGELFFGEGSRLTVL.

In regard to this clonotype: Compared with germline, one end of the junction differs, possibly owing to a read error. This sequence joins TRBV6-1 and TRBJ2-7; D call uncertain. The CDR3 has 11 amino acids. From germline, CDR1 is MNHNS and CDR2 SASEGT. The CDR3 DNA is TGTGCCAGCAGTGGGGTATACGAGCAGGACTTC. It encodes CASSGVYEQDF.

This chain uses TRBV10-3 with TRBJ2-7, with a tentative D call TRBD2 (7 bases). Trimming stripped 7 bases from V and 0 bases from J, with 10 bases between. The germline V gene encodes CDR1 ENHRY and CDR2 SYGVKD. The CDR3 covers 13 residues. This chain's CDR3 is CAIMAGASYEQYF. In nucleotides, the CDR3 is TGTGCCATCATGGCGGGGGCCTCCTACGAGCAGTACTTC.

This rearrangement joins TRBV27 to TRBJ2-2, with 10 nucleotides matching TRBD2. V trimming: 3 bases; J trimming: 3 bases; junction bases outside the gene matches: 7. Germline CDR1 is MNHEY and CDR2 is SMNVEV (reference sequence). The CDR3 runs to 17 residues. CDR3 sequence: CASSFRSGGADTGELFF. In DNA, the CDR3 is TGTGCCAGCAGTTTTCGGAGCGGGGGGGCGGACACCGGGGAGCTGTTTTTT.

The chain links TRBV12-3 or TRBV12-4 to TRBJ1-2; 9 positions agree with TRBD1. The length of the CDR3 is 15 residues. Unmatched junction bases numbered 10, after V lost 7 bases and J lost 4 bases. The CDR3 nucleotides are TGTGCCAGCACCATTTCGGGACAGGGTCGCTATGGCTACACCTTC. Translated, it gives CASTISGQGRYGYTF.

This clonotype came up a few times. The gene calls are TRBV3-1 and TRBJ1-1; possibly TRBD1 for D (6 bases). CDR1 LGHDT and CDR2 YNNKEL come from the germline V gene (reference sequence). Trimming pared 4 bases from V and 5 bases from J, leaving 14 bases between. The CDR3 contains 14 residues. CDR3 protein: CASSRAEGGTEAFF. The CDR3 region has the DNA TGTGCCAGCAGCCGAGCGGAAGGGGGGACTGAAGCTTTCTTT. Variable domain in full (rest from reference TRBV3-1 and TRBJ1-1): DTAVSQTPKYLVTQMGNDKSIKCEQNLGHDTMYWYKQDSKKFLKIMFSYNNKELIINETVPNRFSPKSPDKAHLNLHINSLELGDSAVYFCASSRAEGGTEAFFGQGTRLTVV.

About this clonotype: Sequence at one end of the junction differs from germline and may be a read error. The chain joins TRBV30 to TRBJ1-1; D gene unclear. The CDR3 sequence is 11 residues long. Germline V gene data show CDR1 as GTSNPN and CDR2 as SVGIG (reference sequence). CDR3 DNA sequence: TGTGCCAGGAGTGTGAACACTGAAGCTTTCTTT. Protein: CARSVNTEAFF.

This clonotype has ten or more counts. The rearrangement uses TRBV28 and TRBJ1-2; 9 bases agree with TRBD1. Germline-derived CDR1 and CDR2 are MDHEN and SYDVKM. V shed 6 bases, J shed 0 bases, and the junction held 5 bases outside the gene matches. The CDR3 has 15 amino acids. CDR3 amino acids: CASSGTGISNYGYTF. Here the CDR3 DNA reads TGTGCCAGCAGCGGGACAGGGATATCTAACTATGGCTACACCTTC.

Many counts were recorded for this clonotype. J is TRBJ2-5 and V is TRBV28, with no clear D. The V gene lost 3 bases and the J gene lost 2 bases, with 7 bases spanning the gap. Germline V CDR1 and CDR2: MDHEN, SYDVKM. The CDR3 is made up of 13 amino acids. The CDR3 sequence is CASSLPTQETQYF. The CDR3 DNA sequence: TGTGCCAGCAGTTTGCCAACTCAAGAGACCCAGTACTTC.

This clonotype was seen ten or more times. The CDR3 sequence: CASSSRVRNSPLHF. CDR3 DNA sequence: TGTGCCAGCAGCTCACGGGTTCGAAATTCACCCCTCCACTTT. The genes are TRBV7-2 and TRBJ1-6; D gene ambiguous. CDR1 SGHTA and CDR2 FQGNSA come from the germline V gene. The CDR3 covers 14 residues. V was shortened by 4 bases and J by 7 bases, with 11 bases between the two germline ends.

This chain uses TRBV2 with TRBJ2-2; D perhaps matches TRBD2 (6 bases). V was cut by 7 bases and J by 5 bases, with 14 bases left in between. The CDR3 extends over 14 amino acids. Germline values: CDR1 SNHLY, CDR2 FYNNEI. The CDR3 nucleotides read TGTGCCAGCATGGGGGACTGGACTACCGGGGAGCTGTTTTTT. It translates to CASMGDWTTGELFF.

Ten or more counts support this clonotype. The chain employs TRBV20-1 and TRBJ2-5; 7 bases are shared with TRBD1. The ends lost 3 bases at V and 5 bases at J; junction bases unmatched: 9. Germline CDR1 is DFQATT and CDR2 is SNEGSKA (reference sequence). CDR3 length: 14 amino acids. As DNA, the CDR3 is TGCAGTGCTAGTACCCGACAGGGTGGGGAGACCCAGTACTTC. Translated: CSASTRQGGETQYF.